One sample yielded the 13 T cell receptor beta chains listed below, sequenced in a study of cytomegalovirus exposure and HLA in healthy donors. PCR was performed using 60 Vbeta and 13 Jbeta primers. Profiling relied on immunoSEQ multiplex PCR, and the TCRdb table lists in-frame clones only, not all of them. The sample records a few hundred thousand clones, under 90% being singletons. Sequenced material: PBMCs. These TCRs come from a girl aged 2 to 9 in good health and CMV-seronegative.

The chain couples TRBV7-9 to TRBJ2-3, with TRBD2 identical over 10 bases. Germline lookup yields CDR1 SEHNR and CDR2 FQNEAQ (reference sequence). The CDR3 is 19 amino acids. Trimming removed 2 bases from V and 6 bases from J; junction bases left unmatched: 17. The CDR3 spells CASSLTTLWISGGTDTQYF. The CDR3, as DNA: TGTGCCAGCAGCTTAACTACCTTATGGATTAGCGGGGGGACTGATACGCAGTATTTT.

The rearrangement links TRBV5-6 to TRBJ2-1, with D unclear. The CDR3 contains 12 residues. Trimming cost V 7 bases and J 6 bases, with 11 bases left between them. The germline V gene encodes CDR1 SGHDT and CDR2 YYEEEE. CDR3: CASPCVGNEQFF. The CDR3 nucleotides read TGTGCCAGCCCTTGCGTTGGCAATGAGCAGTTCTTC.

This chain uses TRBV28 with TRBJ1-5; D is uncertain. The germline V and J ends were trimmed by 2 bases and 7 bases, with 6 bases remaining between them. Per the germline V gene, CDR1 is MDHEN and CDR2 is SYDVKM. CDR3 length: 12 residues. CDR3 coding DNA: TGTGCCAGCAGTTTAAGCGGGCAGCCCCAGCATTTT. It encodes CASSLSGQPQHF.

V and J are TRBV5-1 and TRBJ2-3, with 9 bases matching TRBD1. The germline V gene has CDR1 SGHRS and CDR2 YFSETQ. V gave up 4 bases and J gave up 3 bases; unmatched junction bases: 3. This CDR3 region has 14 residues. This CDR3 reads CASSEGQGTDTQYF. DNA for the CDR3: TGCGCCAGCAGCGAGGGACAGGGAACAGATACGCAGTATTTT.

V and J are TRBV13 and TRBJ2-7; 7 nucleotides match TRBD1. J was trimmed by 0 bases and V by 2 bases; bases with no gene match: 7. The CDR3 consists of 16 residues. The germline V gene has CDR1 PRHDT and CDR2 FYEKMQ (reference sequence). CDR3 in amino acids: CASSLRTGFSSYEQYF. The DNA for the CDR3 is TGTGCCAGCAGCTTAAGGACAGGTTTTAGCTCCTACGAGCAGTACTTC.

This clone occurred a few times. This rearrangement joins TRBV25-1 to TRBJ2-1, with 7 bases identical to TRBD1. Trimming at V came to 5 bases and at J to 0 bases, leaving 7 bases not matched to a gene. The CDR3 totals 16 residues. Germline assignment: CDR1 MGHDK and CDR2 SYGVNS. CDR3 residues: CASSSRGQSSYNEQFF. The CDR3, as DNA: TGTGCCAGCAGTTCCCGGGGACAGTCCTCCTACAATGAGCAGTTCTTC.

Concerning this clone: The identical CDR3 is also encoded by other nucleotide sequences in the sample. The chain recombines TRBV28 with TRBJ2-1, with 9 bases that match TRBD1. Losses at the gene ends were 2 bases for V and 4 bases for J; bases not matched to a gene: 3. The V gene's germline CDR1 is MDHEN and CDR2 SYDVKM. The CDR3 covers 15 residues. CDR3 in DNA: TGTGCCAGCAGTTTAGGGACAGGGATTTACAATGAGCAGTTCTTC. This gives the protein CASSLGTGIYNEQFF.

This clone was counted between two and nine times. The chain joins TRBV10-2 to TRBJ1-2; 9 positions match TRBD1. CDR3 length equals 13 residues. The V gene's germline CDR1 is WSHSY and CDR2 SAAADI. With V trimmed by 7 bases and J by 8 bases, 8 bases remained unmatched. In DNA, the CDR3 is TGCGCCAGCAAGGACAGGGGACTATACGGCTACACCTTC. Translating gives CASKDRGLYGYTF.

The chain is built from TRBV28 and TRBJ1-5, with D tentatively TRBD1 (5 bases). V was trimmed by 11 bases and J by 2 bases, leaving 19 bases between them. The CDR3 is made up of 15 amino acids. Germline CDR1 MDHEN, CDR2 SYDVKM. The CDR3, as DNA: TGTGCCGGAAGCTGGGGGGAAGGAGGCAATCAGCCCCAGCATTTT. Encoded protein: CAGSWGEGGNQPQHF.

V is TRBV5-8 and J is TRBJ1-1, with 7 positions matching TRBD1. The length of the CDR3 is 15 residues. J gave up 4 bases and V 0 bases, and 6 bases lay outside the gene matches. Germline CDR1 and CDR2: SGHTS and YDEGEE. This CDR3 reads CASSLDGRGVTEAFF. CDR3 in DNA: TGTGCCAGCAGCTTGGACGGCAGGGGGGTCACTGAAGCTTTCTTT.

The V gene is TRBV28, the J gene TRBJ1-2; tentative D call: TRBD1 (6 bases). V was cut by 6 bases and J by 4 bases, with 12 bases left in between. CDR3 length equals 13 residues. CDR1 is MDHEN, CDR2 SYDVKM, per germline. CDR3 nucleotides: TGTGCCAGCAGCCAGGGGTTAGGCTATGGCTACACCTTC. Protein: CASSQGLGYGYTF.

The rearrangement links TRBV5-6 to TRBJ2-5; 8 bases are a match to TRBD1. TRBJ2-7 explains the end of the DNA better; the J call may be wrong. The germline V gene has CDR1 SGHDT and CDR2 YYEEEE. The CDR3 is 16 amino acids. In DNA form, the CDR3 reads TGTGCCAGCAGCTTGGAGGACAGGGCCTTATTCCACGAGCAGTACTTC. It encodes CASSLEDRALFHEQYF.

V gene TRBV5-1 combines with J gene TRBJ1-2; 8 positions agree with TRBD1. CDR1 and CDR2 (germline): SGHRS, YFSETQ. This CDR3 has 18 amino acids. The ends lost 0 bases at V and 6 bases at J; junction bases unmatched: 16. CDR3 sequence: CASSLVSWDRSGRDGYTF. The DNA for the CDR3 is TGCGCCAGCAGCTTGGTTAGCTGGGACAGGAGTGGAAGAGATGGCTACACCTTC.